The rows below give T cell receptor beta chains drawn from one sample of a study of T cells after yellow fever vaccination. TCRdb re-derived calls from the 5' RACE reads in MiXCR, one entry per CDR3 protein. The sample has fewer than 90,000 distinct CDR3 sequences, approximately 6.9% seen once; the top ten hold 30% to 45%. The source was CD8+ T cells sorted from PBMCs, collected about 5 days after the first yellow fever vaccination. The receptors shown here come from a man between 18 and 35 years old who received the YFV17D yellow fever vaccine. The CDR3 runs from the conserved cysteine through the conserved F or W. A D gene is named only where the DNA matches it firmly. Only some rows state a clone size, as once, few, many or a class for expanded clones.

clone size: .
V gene: TRBV12-3/TRBV12-4
J gene: TRBJ2-1
D gene: .
CDR3 DNA: TGTGCCAGCAGTTTAGAGGAGGGGGTGGTGTGGGGTGAGCAGTTCTTC
CDR3 protein: CASSLEEGVVWGEQFF

clone size: many
V gene: TRBV7-9
J gene: TRBJ2-2
D gene: .
CDR3 DNA: TGTGCCAGCAGCCCTCGCGACGGTGCGAACACCGGGGAGCTGTTTTTT
CDR3 protein: CASSPRDGANTGELFF

clone size: .
V gene: TRBV7-9
J gene: TRBJ2-3
D gene: .
CDR3 DNA: TGTGCCAGCAGCCGGGACACCGGAGAGGAGGATACGCAGTATTTT
CDR3 protein: CASSRDTGEEDTQYF

clone size: many
V gene: TRBV11-2
J gene: TRBJ2-1
D gene: .
CDR3 DNA: TGTGCCAGCAGCTTAGTAACAGGAAAGTTTCATGAGCAGTTCTTC
CDR3 protein: CASSLVTGKFHEQFF

clone size: .
V gene: TRBV6-2/TRBV6-3
J gene: TRBJ2-1
D gene: .
CDR3 DNA: TGTGCCAGCAGATTGCGGGGTGGGGGAAATGAGCAGTTCTTC
CDR3 protein: CASRLRGGGNEQFF

clone size: .
V gene: TRBV5-1
J gene: TRBJ1-1
D gene: .
CDR3 DNA: TGCGCCAGCAGCCTCTACCCCGACAGGACGTCTAAGAACACTGAAGCTTTCTTT
CDR3 protein: CASSLYPDRTSKNTEAFF

clone size: many
V gene: TRBV4-1
J gene: TRBJ2-7
D gene: TRBD1
CDR3 DNA: TGCGCCAGCAGCCAGGGTCCAACCGGGACAGGGGTCTACGAGCAGTACTTC
CDR3 protein: CASSQGPTGTGVYEQYF

clone size: many
V gene: TRBV27
J gene: TRBJ2-7
D gene: .
CDR3 DNA: TGTGCCAGCACCCCCCGGGGCTGGAGCTCCTACGAGCAGTACTTC
CDR3 protein: CASTPRGWSSYEQYF

clone size: many
V gene: TRBV12-3/TRBV12-4
J gene: TRBJ2-3
D gene: TRBD2
CDR3 DNA: TGTGCCAGCAGTCTAGCGGGGGGGCCAGATACGCAGTATTTT
CDR3 protein: CASSLAGGPDTQYF

clone size: .
V gene: TRBV5-4
J gene: TRBJ2-5
D gene: .
CDR3 DNA: TGTGCCAGCAGCCCATCCGGGGTGGAGACCCAGTACTTC
CDR3 protein: CASSPSGVETQYF

clone size: .
V gene: TRBV27
J gene: TRBJ2-1
D gene: TRBD2
CDR3 DNA: TGTGCCAGCAGTTTAGACCAGCGGCTAGCGGGTCGCAATGAGCAGTTCTTC
CDR3 protein: CASSLDQRLAGRNEQFF

clone size: many
V gene: TRBV5-6
J gene: TRBJ2-1
D gene: .
CDR3 DNA: TGTGCCAGCAGCTTGTTGGTCTCCTACAATGAGCAGTTCTTC
CDR3 protein: CASSLLVSYNEQFF

clone size: .
V gene: TRBV19
J gene: TRBJ2-1
D gene: TRBD2
CDR3 DNA: TGTGCCAGTAGTATAGTGGGGGGGTGGTCCTACAATGAGCAGTTCTTC
CDR3 protein: CASSIVGGWSYNEQFF

clone size: .
V gene: TRBV14
J gene: TRBJ2-1
D gene: TRBD2
CDR3 DNA: TGTGCCAGCAGCCGGGCGAGGACTAGCGGGTCCTACAATGAGCAGTTCTTC
CDR3 protein: CASSRARTSGSYNEQFF

clone size: many
V gene: TRBV20-1
J gene: TRBJ1-1
D gene: .
CDR3 DNA: TGCAGTGCTAGGCCCCGGGGGAACACTGAAGCTTTCTTT
CDR3 protein: CSARPRGNTEAFF

clone size: many
V gene: TRBV12-3/TRBV12-4
J gene: TRBJ2-7
D gene: .
CDR3 DNA: TGTGCCAGCACGCGGGACTCCTACGAGCAGTACTTC
CDR3 protein: CASTRDSYEQYF

clone size: few
V gene: TRBV6-5
J gene: TRBJ2-1
D gene: TRBD2
CDR3 DNA: TGTGCCAGCAGTTACTCCGGGCGGGGGGGCCCATACGATGAGCAGTTCTTC
CDR3 protein: CASSYSGRGGPYDEQFF

clone size: many
V gene: TRBV4-1
J gene: TRBJ2-7
D gene: TRBD1
CDR3 DNA: TGCGCCAGCAGCGTGACCGGGACAGGCTACGAGCAGTACTTC
CDR3 protein: CASSVTGTGYEQYF

clone size: many
V gene: TRBV5-5
J gene: TRBJ2-1
D gene: .
CDR3 DNA: TGTGCCAGCAGCAAACCCCTTTACAATGAGCAGTTCTTC
CDR3 protein: CASSKPLYNEQFF

clone size: .
V gene: TRBV7-8
J gene: TRBJ2-7
D gene: .
CDR3 DNA: TGTGCCAGCAGCTTAGGACCGCTTGCCTACGAGCAGTACTTC
CDR3 protein: CASSLGPLAYEQYF

clone size: few
V gene: TRBV7-9
J gene: TRBJ1-4
D gene: TRBD1
CDR3 DNA: TGTGCCAGCAGCCCTCGGACAGGGGGCCGGGAAAAACTGTTTTTT
CDR3 protein: CASSPRTGGREKLFF

clone size: many
V gene: TRBV29-1
J gene: TRBJ2-5
D gene: TRBD1
CDR3 DNA: TGCAGCGTTGGCTCGAGACAGGGGGGGGAGACCCAGTACTTC
CDR3 protein: CSVGSRQGGETQYF

clone size: many
V gene: TRBV28
J gene: TRBJ2-2
D gene: .
CDR3 DNA: TGTGCCAGCAGGGGGGGGGCCACCGGGGAGCTGTTTTTT
CDR3 protein: CASRGGATGELFF

clone size: many
V gene: TRBV27
J gene: TRBJ2-2
D gene: TRBD1
CDR3 DNA: TGTGCCAGCAGTTTGTCCGGGACAGGTCTGATCGGGGAGCTGTTTTTT
CDR3 protein: CASSLSGTGLIGELFF

clone size: .
V gene: TRBV7-9
J gene: TRBJ2-7
D gene: .
CDR3 DNA: TGTGCCAGCAGCTTACTCCTTACCTACGAGCAGTACTTC
CDR3 protein: CASSLLLTYEQYF

clone size: .
V gene: TRBV27
J gene: TRBJ1-1
D gene: .
CDR3 DNA: TGTGCCAGCAGTTTCTCCTTCCGGGGCGCGGCTTTCTTT
CDR3 protein: CASSFSFRGAAFF

clone size: many
V gene: TRBV20-1
J gene: TRBJ1-1
D gene: .
CDR3 DNA: TGCAGTGCTAGGTCGTTGGGCACTGAAGCTTTCTTT
CDR3 protein: CSARSLGTEAFF

clone size: .
V gene: TRBV4-1
J gene: TRBJ1-5
D gene: .
CDR3 DNA: TGCGCCAGCAGCCAAGATAGCACGGGCCAGCCCCAGCATTTT
CDR3 protein: CASSQDSTGQPQHF

clone size: few
V gene: TRBV7-2
J gene: TRBJ2-2
D gene: .
CDR3 DNA: TGTGCCAGCAGCCAATCGCCAGGGGCGACCGGGGAGCTGTTTTTT
CDR3 protein: CASSQSPGATGELFF